Shown below are 11 T cell receptor beta chains from a single sample sequenced in a study of blood T cell repertoires in COVID-19. Profiling relied on immunoSEQ multiplex PCR, and the TCRdb table lists in-frame clones only, not all of them. Of about 170,000 clones in the sample, 80% to 90% were seen once. Input material: peripheral blood. All receptors derive from a man aged 18-30 years with active or convalescent COVID-19.

This clone was observed a single time. This chain joins TRBV18 and TRBJ2-7; the match to TRBD2 covers 14 bases. The CDR3 covers 18 residues. Per the germline V gene, CDR1 is KGHSH and CDR2 is LQKENI. Trimming took 3 bases from V and 6 from J; bases not matched to a gene: 13. CDR3 nucleotides: TGTGCCAGCTCACCCCTCGGGACTAGCGGGAGCACGGAGCTCGAGCAGTACTTC. Its translation is CASSPLGTSGSTELEQYF. The variable domain in full, with the rest retrieved from reference TRBV18 and TRBJ2-7, is NAGVMQNPRHLVRRRGQEARLRCSPMKGHSHVYWYRQLPEEGLKFMVYLQKENIIDESGMPKERFSAEFPKEGPSILRIQQVVRGDSAAYFCASSPLGTSGSTELEQYFGPGTRLTVT.

This rearrangement joins TRBV19 to TRBJ2-7; 11 bases line up with TRBD1. CDR3 size: 14 residues. J lost 6 bases, V lost 10 bases, and 11 bases had no gene match. The germline CDR1 and CDR2 sequences are LNHDA and SQIVND (reference sequence). The chain's CDR3 is CATKYGTGGLEQYF. The CDR3 nucleotides read TGTGCCACCAAATATGGGACAGGGGGTCTCGAGCAGTACTTC.

This chain joins TRBV18 and TRBJ2-1; 9 bases fit TRBD1. V lost 3 bases and J lost 4; bases outside the gene matches: 7. CDR1 and CDR2 (germline): KGHSH, LQKENI. The CDR3 contains 16 residues. CDR3 nucleotides: TGTGCCAGCTCACCCATACAGGGGGCTGTGTACAATGAGCAGTTCTTC. Amino acid sequence: CASSPIQGAVYNEQFF.

This chain connects TRBV10-2 to TRBJ2-1, with 8 bases aligning to TRBD2. This CDR3 region has 13 residues. J gave up 7 bases and V 4 bases, and 3 bases lay outside the gene matches. Germline lookup yields CDR1 WSHSY and CDR2 SAAADI. CDR3: CASSGTSINEQFF. In nucleotides, the CDR3 is TGCGCCAGCAGTGGGACTAGCATAAATGAGCAGTTCTTC.

The chain has TRBV6-6 and TRBJ1-3; D gene uncertain. V was shortened by 6 bases and J by 1 base, with 7 bases between the two germline ends. Germline CDR1 is MNHNY and CDR2 is SVGAGI (reference sequence). The CDR3 extends over 13 amino acids. As DNA, the CDR3 is TGTGCCAGCAGCGAGACATCTGGAAACACCATATATTTT. This gives the protein CASSETSGNTIYF.

The chain has TRBV27 and TRBJ2-5, with TRBD1 matching 7 bases. The CDR3 contains 14 residues. V shed 5 bases, J shed 1 base, and the junction held 4 bases outside the gene matches. The germline V gene has CDR1 MNHEY and CDR2 SMNVEV (reference sequence). Here the CDR3 DNA reads TGTGCCAGCAGTACCGGGACAGCCCAAGAGACCCAGTACTTC. It specifies CASSTGTAQETQYF.

The chain joins TRBV7-9 to TRBJ2-2; TRBD2 matches at 7 bases. The CDR3 sequence is 15 residues long. The ends lost 3 bases at V and 5 bases at J; junction bases unmatched: 6. The germline V gene encodes CDR1 SEHNR and CDR2 FQNEAQ (reference sequence). The CDR3 reads CASSFRGLPTGELFF. DNA for the CDR3: TGTGCCAGCAGCTTTAGGGGACTACCAACCGGGGAGCTGTTTTTT. The variable domain in full, completed from reference TRBV7-9 and TRBJ2-2, reads DTGVSQNPRHKITKRGQNVTFRCDPISEHNRLYWYRQTLGQGPEFLTYFQNEAQLEKSRLLSDRFSAERPKGSFSTLEIQRTEQGDSAMYLCASSFRGLPTGELFFGEGSRLTVL.

This chain uses TRBV24-1 with TRBJ2-1, with TRBD1 matching 7 bases. J gave up 3 bases and V 4 bases, and 14 bases lay outside the gene matches. Germline-derived CDR1 and CDR2 are KGHDR and SFDVKD. This CDR3 spans 18 amino acids. This CDR3 reads CATSDRRTGTAGYNEQFF. The CDR3 DNA follows: TGTGCCACCAGTGACCGCAGGACCGGGACAGCTGGCTACAATGAGCAGTTCTTC.

This rearrangement joins TRBV7-3 to TRBJ1-4; TRBD1 agrees at 10 bases. CDR3 length: 15 residues. With 1 base clipped from V and 5 bases from J, the junction kept 1 base outside the gene matches. The germline CDR1 and CDR2 sequences are SGHTA and FQGTGA. CDR3 DNA: TGTGCCAGCAGCTTAATGGGACAGGGGAATGAAAAACTGTTTTTT. This gives the protein CASSLMGQGNEKLFF. The full variable domain, its missing parts supplied by reference TRBV7-3 and TRBJ1-4, is GAGVSQTPSNKVTEKGKYVELRCDPISGHTALYWYRQSLGQGPEFLIYFQGTGAADDSGLPNDRFFAVRPEGSVSTLKIQRTERGDSAVYLCASSLMGQGNEKLFFGSGTQLSVL.

The rearrangement uses TRBV7-9 and TRBJ2-7; D may be TRBD2 (6 bases). V was cut by 4 bases and J by 0 bases, with 19 bases left in between. Germline values: CDR1 SEHNR, CDR2 FQNEAQ (reference sequence). This CDR3 contains 17 residues. The CDR3 protein is CASSSQGAGTSSYEQYF. The CDR3 region has the DNA TGTGCCAGCAGCTCCCAGGGTGCCGGGACTTCCTCCTACGAGCAGTACTTC.

This chain joins TRBV24-1 and TRBJ2-1; 10 bases fit TRBD2. The CDR3 loop spans 15 amino acids. The J segment lost 4 bases and the V segment lost 3 bases, leaving 2 bases of the junction unmatched. Germline CDR1 is KGHDR and CDR2 is SFDVKD. In nucleotides, the CDR3 is TGTGCCACCAGTGATAGCGGGAGGGCTTACAATGAGCAGTTCTTC. Translated: CATSDSGRAYNEQFF.